The 6 T cell receptor beta chains presented below share a single source sample, sequenced in a study of blood T cell repertoires in COVID-19. Some clones are missing from TCRdb's copy, which holds only in-frame ones; the method was immunoSEQ multiplex PCR. The profile covers a few hundred thousand clones, with more than 80% appearing a single time and 1.2% taken by the ten largest. Specimen: PBMCs or T cells enriched from blood (not recorded which). These receptor sequences come from a man aged 30 to 39 who had recovered from COVID-19.

The J gene is TRBJ1-5, the V gene TRBV28; 11 positions match TRBD1. Germline trimming cut 4 bases from V and 2 bases from J; bases unmatched to any gene: 4. The CDR3 is 16 amino acids. CDR1 and CDR2 (germline): MDHEN, SYDVKM. CDR3 sequence reads: CASSWDRGNRNQPQHF. Here the CDR3 DNA reads TGTGCCAGCAGTTGGGACAGGGGGAATCGCAATCAGCCCCAGCATTTT.

This clone was recorded only once. One end of the junction varies from germline; a read error may be responsible. V and J are TRBV2 and TRBJ1-5; TRBD1 might be the D (5 bases). This CDR3 comprises 15 residues. Looked up from germline, CDR1 is SNHLY and CDR2 is FYNNEI. The CDR3 spells CASRIGVFSNQPQHF. CDR3 in DNA: TGTGCTAGCAGGATAGGGGTTTTTAGCAATCAGCCCCAGCATTTT. The full variable domain, completed using reference TRBV2 and TRBJ1-5, is EPEVTQTPSHQVTQMGQEVILRCVPISNHLYFYWYRQILGQKVEFLVSFYNNEISEKSEIFDDQFSVERPDGSNFTLKIRSTKLEDSAMYFCASRIGVFSNQPQHFGDGTRLSIL.

This clone was counted a single time. This chain links TRBV27 with TRBJ1-2; 8 bases fit TRBD1. Germline V gene lookup returns CDR1 MNHEY and CDR2 SMNVEV (reference sequence). J gave up 2 bases and V 3 bases, and 17 bases lay outside the gene matches. This CDR3 is built from 19 residues. Here the CDR3 reads CASSFFPHREDRDNYGYTF. CDR3 in DNA: TGTGCCAGCAGTTTTTTTCCACACCGAGAGGACAGGGACAACTATGGCTACACCTTC.

CDR3 in DNA: TGCGCCAGCAGCCCTACCAAAATTTCCGGGACAGGGGACCCAACTAATGAAAAACTGTTTTTT. Residues: CASSPTKISGTGDPTNEKLFF. V usage is TRBV4-1 and J usage is TRBJ1-4; 10 nucleotides match TRBD1. The CDR3 runs to 21 residues. V was clipped by 4 bases and J by 0 bases; unmatched bases: 17. The germline V gene encodes CDR1 MGHRA and CDR2 YSYEKL.

The CDR3 DNA follows: TGTGCCAGCAGCTTAGGACAGGACTCTGGAAACACCATATATTTT. It translates to CASSLGQDSGNTIYF. The chain uses TRBV7-8 and TRBJ1-3, with D possibly matching TRBD1 (6 bases). Germline CDR1 reads SGHVS; CDR2 reads FQNEAQ. V dropped 1 base and J dropped 0 bases, with 7 bases sitting between them. This CDR3 comprises 15 residues.

This clone was seen just once. The V gene is TRBV11-2, the J gene TRBJ2-4; D might be TRBD2 (5 bases). Germline-derived CDR1 and CDR2 are SGHAT and FQNNGV. The germline V and J ends were trimmed by 1 base and 3 bases, with 10 bases remaining between them. This CDR3 contains 15 residues. The chain's CDR3 is CASSLVGRGKNIQYF. The CDR3 nucleotides read TGTGCCAGCAGCTTAGTAGGACGGGGCAAAAACATTCAGTACTTC.